Listed here is a single TCR beta chain. Its antigen specificity is not known. The sample holds no much larger clone one base away, and base qualities are not on file. These data belong to a study of OX40 agonist ivuxolimab in advanced cancers. In terms of the full investigation: Ivuxolimab, which targeted the costimulatory receptor OX40 (CD134), was an agonistic, fully human IgG2 monoclonal antibody. A male proportion of 70% to 90% and a mean age of roughly 55 years, ranging from 23 to 79, were recorded for the dose-escalation cohort. The purpose of peripheral TCRbeta sequencing was to test whether ivuxolimab changed TCR sequence diversity and led to clonal T-cell expansion. Of the approximately 54 dose-escalation patients, hepatocellular carcinoma was present in about 20, melanoma in about 15, renal cell carcinoma in 9 and head and neck cancer in 9. The monotherapy dose-escalation portion (N ≈ 52 patients) of the phase I ivuxolimab trial is reported in the paper. Intravenous ivuxolimab was administered to patients every 2 weeks at six dose levels: 0.01, 0.1, 0.3, 1.5, 3 and 10 mg/kg. Three dose-escalation patients achieved partial responses, one with hepatocellular carcinoma and two with cutaneous melanoma. Prior anti-PD-1, anti-PD-L1 or anti-CTLA-4 therapy was permitted, and checkpoint inhibitors had been received by 30% to 40% of dose-escalation patients.

For sequencing of the TCRbeta CDR3 region, genomic DNA was extracted from the sorted cells. TCRbeta CDR3 regions were sequenced using the immunoSEQ Assay. TCRdb provides this immuneACCESS table in a form limited to in-frame rearrangements. Some clones are lacking; in checked studies, under half of them reflect an unresolved V gene, and why the rest are absent is not known. The sample yields approximately 60,000 clones; 84% were counted once. The ten largest clones represent 27% of the sample. The trial excluded patients who had a history of autoimmune disease or were on systemic immunosuppression. Peripheral blood for TCR sequencing was collected from all dose cohorts at baseline, on cycle 4 day 1, and on cycle 7 day 1. Samples were obtained from an open-label, multicenter, first-in-human phase I dose-escalation trial of ivuxolimab. Adults with locally advanced or metastatic melanoma, renal cell carcinoma, hepatocellular carcinoma or head and neck squamous cell carcinoma were enrolled in the trial. Before TCR sequencing, CD4+ and CD8+ T cells were separately sorted from peripheral blood.

The germline V gene supplies CDR1 SGHRS and CDR2 YFSETQ. Counted from cysteine to phenylalanine, this CDR3 has 15 amino acids. Only the CDR3 portion is preserved as DNA: 45 bases, with reading frame beginning at the first base. The junction carries 14 bases between V and J, which are trimmed by 5 bases and 0 bases respectively. What the research found in general, with its limitations: In partial responders in the 0.1-3.0 mg/kg groups, normalized peripheral clonal expansion was found to be among the lowest, especially among CD8+ T cells. After ivuxolimab, more expanded clones were found on average in CD8+ T cells than in CD4+ T cells. Low levels of normalized T-cell clonal expansion were also seen in some patients who did not respond. The antigen specificity of the clonally expanded peripheral T cells was not determined. At doses of 0.1 to 3.0 mg/kg, clonal expansion of both CD4+ and CD8+ T cells in blood was seen between baseline and week 6.

Sample: CD4+ or CD8+ T cells sorted from blood, taken in a trial of the OX40 agonist ivuxolimab. The clonotype was recovered from an adult with an advanced solid tumor such as melanoma, head and neck, liver or kidney cancer. The chain links TRBV5-1 with TRBJ1-1, with the D gene not confidently named. The nucleotide sequence reads TGCGCCAGCAGGCAGACTATGATGGTGAACACTGAAGCTTTCTTT. Its protein is CASRQTMMVNTEAFF.